These 20 T cell receptor beta chains were sequenced from one sample in a study of blood T cell repertoires in COVID-19. Some clones are missing from TCRdb's copy, which holds only in-frame ones; the method was immunoSEQ multiplex PCR. The repertoire holds about 210,000 clones, with around 80% as singletons. Sequenced input: peripheral blood. These receptors were collected from a woman between 40 and 55 years old with acute or convalescent COVID-19.

The chain uses TRBV6-2 or TRBV6-3 and TRBJ1-2; TRBD1 matches 9 bases. The germline gives CDR1 MNHEY, CDR2 SVGEGT. This CDR3 contains 16 residues. Trimming cost V 2 bases and J 3 bases; bases outside gene matches: 7. The CDR3, as DNA: TGTGCCAGCAGTTACCCCCGGGACAGGGAAGACTATGGCTACACCTTC. This translates into CASSYPRDREDYGYTF.

V is TRBV7-7 and J is TRBJ2-1, with 7 nucleotides matching TRBD2. This CDR3 has 15 residues. Losses at the gene ends were 1 base for V and 6 bases for J; bases not matched to a gene: 6. Germline CDR1 SSHAT, CDR2 FNYEAQ (reference sequence). CDR3 loop: CASSLVAGDINEQFF. DNA of the CDR3: TGTGCCAGCAGCTTAGTAGCGGGTGATATCAATGAGCAGTTCTTC.

Here the CDR3 reads CASSYPRTENTEAFF. The DNA for the CDR3 is TGTGCCAGCAGTTACCCTCGGACAGAGAACACTGAAGCTTTCTTT. The chain joins TRBV6-2 or TRBV6-3 to TRBJ1-1, with D tentatively TRBD1 (6 bases). The V end was cut by 2 bases, the J end by 1 base, with 11 bases between. CDR3 size: 15 residues. Germline V gene data show CDR1 as MNHEY and CDR2 as SVGEGT.

J is TRBJ2-7 and V is TRBV5-1; a weak D match, TRBD2 (5 bases). Germline-derived CDR1 and CDR2 are SGHRS and YFSETQ. This CDR3 has 14 residues. Trimming cost V 4 bases and J 2 bases, with 13 bases left between them. CDR3 in DNA: TGCGCCAGCAGCCCGGCCGGGGATGCCTACGAGCAGTACTTC. This codes for CASSPAGDAYEQYF.

The chain is built from TRBV24-1 and TRBJ2-1; D is ambiguous. Germline CDR1 is KGHDR and CDR2 is SFDVKD. This CDR3 region has 13 residues. Trimming stripped 7 bases from V and 6 bases from J, with 12 bases between. The CDR3 nucleotides are TGTGCCACCAGCATCACTACGTCCAATGAGCAGTTCTTC. Translating gives CATSITTSNEQFF.

The chain couples TRBV19 to TRBJ2-1; TRBD1 matches 10 bases. This CDR3 has 14 residues. CDR1 LNHDA and CDR2 SQIVND come from the germline V gene (reference sequence). Trimming cost V 10 bases and J 6 bases; bases outside gene matches: 9. The CDR3 spells CATLRQGASNEQFF. As DNA, the CDR3 is TGTGCCACCCTAAGACAGGGGGCGAGCAATGAGCAGTTCTTC.

The chain joins TRBV5-1 to TRBJ2-7; TRBD1 is a possible D gene (6 bases). V was trimmed by 4 bases and J by 3 bases, leaving 14 bases between them. Germline V gives CDR1 SGHRS, CDR2 YFSETQ. The CDR3 has 14 amino acids. CDR3 sequence: CASSPLPQGYEQYF. The CDR3 DNA sequence: TGCGCCAGCAGCCCCCTCCCACAGGGCTACGAGCAGTACTTC.

The rearrangement joins TRBV28 to TRBJ1-5, with 8 positions matching TRBD1. Germline values: CDR1 MDHEN, CDR2 SYDVKM. The CDR3 spans 10 residues. Trimming took 11 bases from V and 9 from J; bases not matched to a gene: 3. The chain's CDR3 is CAGGTGPQHF. The CDR3 bases are TGTGCCGGGGGGACAGGGCCCCAGCATTTT.

The V gene is TRBV6-6, the J gene TRBJ2-2; 13 bases are shared with TRBD2. J gave up 3 bases and V 5 bases, and 12 bases lay outside the gene matches. The length of the CDR3 is 19 residues. Germline V gene data show CDR1 as MNHNY and CDR2 as SVGAGI (reference sequence). The CDR3 here is CASSPGQIGLAGDTGELFF. In nucleotides, the CDR3 is TGTGCCAGCAGTCCCGGACAGATCGGACTAGCGGGAGACACCGGGGAGCTGTTTTTT.

The chain carries TRBV11-2 and TRBJ1-1, with unresolved D. Trimming left V 5 bases short and J 3 bases short, with 10 bases between. Germline CDR1 and CDR2: SGHAT and FQNNGV. The CDR3 has 13 amino acids. CDR3 in DNA: TGTGCCAGCAGCCTCCTCCCCCACACTGAAGCTTTCTTT. It is translated as CASSLLPHTEAFF.

The CDR3 region is CSVFAGFFYGYTF. The CDR3 DNA reads as TGCAGCGTATTTGCAGGGTTTTTCTATGGCTACACCTTC. The genes are TRBV29-1 and TRBJ1-2, with a possible D match to TRBD1 (5 bases). V was pared by 6 bases and J by 4 bases, with 15 bases between. The germline CDR1 and CDR2 sequences are SQVTM and ANQGSEA. The CDR3 runs 13 residues.

The chain has TRBV20-1 and TRBJ2-3; D is unclear. The CDR3 is 15 residues long. Germline V CDR1 and CDR2: DFQATT, SNEGSKA (reference sequence). Trimming removed 3 bases at V and 0 bases at J, with 13 bases between. The CDR3 reads CSASRGVSSTDTQYF. CDR3 nucleotide sequence: TGCAGTGCTAGTAGAGGCGTCTCTAGCACAGATACGCAGTATTTT.

The chain uses TRBV11-2 and TRBJ2-1; the match to TRBD1 covers 8 bases. With 3 bases clipped from V and 12 bases from J, the junction kept 19 bases outside the gene matches. The CDR3 sequence is 17 residues long. The germline gives CDR1 SGHAT, CDR2 FQNNGV. CDR3 sequence reads: CASSLTSGTGMNRRQFF. Here the CDR3 DNA reads TGTGCCAGCAGCTTGACCTCCGGGACAGGAATGAATAGGCGGCAGTTCTTC.

The chain joins TRBV25-1 to TRBJ1-1, with a possible D match to TRBD1 (6 bases). CDR1 is MGHDK, CDR2 SYGVNS, per germline. V lost 1 base to trimming and J lost 7 bases, with 13 bases between them. The CDR3 extends over 14 amino acids. CDR3 amino acids: CASSEWGKDSEAFF. DNA of the CDR3: TGTGCCAGCAGTGAATGGGGGAAGGACAGTGAAGCTTTCTTT.

V is TRBV19 and J is TRBJ1-1; D is undetermined. The CDR3 extends over 13 amino acids. CDR1 and CDR2 (germline): LNHDA, SQIVND (reference sequence). The V gene lost 5 bases and the J gene lost 1 base, with 8 bases spanning the gap. The CDR3 coding sequence is TGTGCCAGTAGTCCCACAGAGAACACTGAAGCTTTCTTT. Its protein product is CASSPTENTEAFF.

This chain connects TRBV4-3 to TRBJ2-3; TRBD1 is a possible D gene (6 bases). Germline CDR1 reads LGHNA; CDR2 reads YSLEER. Trimming pared 0 bases from V and 6 bases from J, leaving 16 bases between. The CDR3 extends over 16 amino acids. CDR3 sequence reads: CASSQDRGTGMDTQYF. CDR3 DNA sequence: TGCGCCAGCAGCCAAGATAGGGGGACGGGCATGGATACGCAGTATTTT.

This clone was counted once. The rearrangement uses TRBV4-2 and TRBJ2-3; the match to TRBD2 covers 16 bases. Germline V gene sequence: CDR1 LGHNA, CDR2 YNFKEQ. The CDR3 totals 20 residues. V shed 0 bases, J shed 3 bases, and the junction held 9 bases outside the gene matches. CDR3 loop: CASSQEGVPGLAGGTDTQYF. The CDR3 DNA reads as TGTGCCAGCAGCCAAGAGGGCGTCCCGGGACTAGCGGGAGGGACAGATACGCAGTATTTT.

This chain links TRBV5-6 with TRBJ1-6, with a possible D match to TRBD1 (6 bases). Trimming shortened V by 4 bases and J by 8 bases, and 16 bases separated the two germline ends. The V gene's germline CDR1 is SGHDT and CDR2 YYEEEE. This CDR3 comprises 15 residues. CDR3 in amino acids: CASSKWRGGYSPLHF. The CDR3 coding sequence is TGTGCCAGCAGCAAATGGAGAGGGGGTTATTCACCCCTCCACTTT.

This chain links TRBV6-1 with TRBJ1-3; D remains ambiguous. V lost 2 bases and J 3 bases, leaving 8 bases between the germline ends. CDR1 is MNHNS and CDR2 is SASEGT in the germline V gene. The CDR3 sequence is 14 residues long. CDR3 region: CASSERTYGNTIYF. CDR3 DNA sequence: TGTGCCAGCAGTGAACGCACTTATGGAAACACCATATATTTT.

The chain employs TRBV2 and TRBJ1-5; 9 nucleotides line up with TRBD1. V was pared by 5 bases and J by 6 bases, with 5 bases of the junction left unmatched. The CDR3 totals 14 residues. In germline, CDR1 is SNHLY, CDR2 FYNNEI. The CDR3 reads CASSRDRGVQPQHF. The CDR3, as DNA: TGTGCCAGCAGTCGTGACAGGGGGGTTCAGCCCCAGCATTTT.